A single TCR beta chain is shown here with its context. This clonotype occurred once. The specificity of this receptor is unknown. One base away there is no much larger clone; base qualities are not given. A read on its own is weak evidence. The source of the sample is a study of CD8 T cells in Susac syndrome (dated by TCRdb to the late 2010s). About the investigation overall: The study used repertoire sequencing to test whether antigen drove CD8+ T cell activation and differentiation in Susac syndrome.

V is reduced by 0 bases and J by 7 bases, leaving a spacing of 11 bases between them. Including cysteine and phenylalanine, the CDR3 has 15 amino acids. Solely the CDR3 DNA is kept, with 45 bases framed from the first base. CDR1 and CDR2, per the germline V gene, are SGDLS and YYNGEE. RNA was extracted using the RNeasy kit, and about 0.5 to 1 ug of the RNA was reverse transcribed with random hexamers. The immunoSEQ multiplex PCR assay, covering 54 Vbeta and 13 Jbeta segments, was used to amplify TCR beta CDR3 regions. PCR amplification bias was corrected by using a synthetic template baseline for primer optimization and computational correction. The published analysis was carried out like this. Only productive sequences were kept, with reads annotated to V, D and J genes according to IMGT and analyzed in immunoSEQ Analyzer. To calculate clonality, Shannon entropy was normalized by log2 of the number of productive unique sequences and then subtracted from one. For each patient and control, public and private clones were evaluated among the 100 most prevalent clones. Clones were defined as Susac-specific when absent from the healthy and MS cohorts, from approximately 1,100 published viral clones and from other ImmuneACCESS disease sequences. TCRdb itself trimmed the public reads at Q25 with fastp, ran MiXCR and retained productive beta chains. CDR3 protein sequences are deduplicated, and each keeps its most common genes and DNA. The V and J calls and clone size come from TCRdb's table, not from the authors' own analysis. The table for this sample lists 150,000 to 200,000 distinct CDR3 sequences; 93% of them were counted only once. Of the sample, more than 0.13% is held by the ten largest clones.

The paper's findings and limits, for the study overall: The study acknowledged that relatively few individuals were included in the TCR sequencing and HLA analysis.

High-throughput TCR beta sequencing profiled peripheral blood CD8+ and CD4+ T cells from healthy donors, Susac syndrome patients and multiple sclerosis patients. Healthy donors were age- and sex-matched controls. CD8+ TEMRA cells were enriched by FACS, while bulk CD8+ and CD4+ T cells were purified by magnetic negative isolation. Blood was collected in EDTA tubes and processed within 24 hours, with PBMCs isolated through density gradient centrifugation. PBMCs destined for TCR sequencing were cryopreserved in liquid nitrogen and later thawed in a 37 °C water bath. A purity of at least 90% was achieved for sorted or isolated CD4+, CD8+ and CD8+ TEMRA cells.

The sequence came from a human donor in good health. Recombination linked TRBV9 to TRBJ1-6; a weak D assignment points to TRBD1 (6 bases agree). Material: CD4+ T cells from PBMCs. The CDR3 region has the sequence CASSVDRVGNSPLHF. The DNA is TGTGCCAGCAGCGTAGACAGGGTTGGGAATTCACCCCTCCACTTT.